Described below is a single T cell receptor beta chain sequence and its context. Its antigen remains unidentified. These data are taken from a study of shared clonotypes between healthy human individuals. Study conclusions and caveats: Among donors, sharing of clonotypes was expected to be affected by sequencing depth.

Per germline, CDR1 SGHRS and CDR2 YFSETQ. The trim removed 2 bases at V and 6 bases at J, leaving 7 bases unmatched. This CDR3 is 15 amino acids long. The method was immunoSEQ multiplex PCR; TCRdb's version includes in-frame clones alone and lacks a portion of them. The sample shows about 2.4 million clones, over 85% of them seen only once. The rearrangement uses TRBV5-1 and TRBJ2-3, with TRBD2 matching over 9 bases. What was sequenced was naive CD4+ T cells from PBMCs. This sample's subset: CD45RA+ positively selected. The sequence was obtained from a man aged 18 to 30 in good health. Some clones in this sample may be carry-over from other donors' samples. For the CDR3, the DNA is TGCGCCAGCAGCTTCGTAGCGGGAGTCAAGGATACGCAGTATTTT. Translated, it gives CASSFVAGVKDTQYF. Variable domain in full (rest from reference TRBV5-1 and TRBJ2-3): KAGVTQTPRYLIKTRGQQVTLSCSPISGHRSVSWYQQTPGQGLQFLFEYFSETQRNKGNFPGRFSGRQFSNSRSEMNVSTLELGDSALYLCASSFVAGVKDTQYFGPGTRLTVL.